The clone carrying this TCR beta chain appeared a single time. Its antigen is not identified. One end of the junction does not line up with germline, which may come from a read error. Sequenced patients had shown CD8+CD57+ cell expansion by flow cytometry. Among the patients, all had severe acquired aplastic anemia. Prior therapy had not been administered to any patient at the time of blood sampling. This sample was included in a study of CD8+CD57+ T cells in acquired aplastic anemia. Study-level points and caveats: Patients versus controls showed no significant CD8+ Simpson's diversity difference. In common between the patients and the controls were approximately 30 CD8+ CDR3 sequences.

TCR beta VDJ and CDR3 profiles were obtained from a genomic DNA template. TCRdb redid the calling of the reads with MiXCR, one entry per CDR3 protein. Of fewer than 85,000 distinct CDR3 sequences listed, roughly 70% are singletons. The V gene's germline CDR1 is KGHDR and CDR2 SFDVKD. CDR3 length: 17 residues. The chain carries TRBV24-1 and TRBJ2-5; D gene uncertain. The receptor was isolated from a human donor with aplastic anemia. Input material: sorted CD4+, CD8+, or CD8+CD57+ T cells (not recorded which) from PBMCs. CDR3 DNA: TGTGCCACCAATGATCCCCGTAGGGAAAACGATATTGAGACCCAGTACTTC. Its translation is CATNDPRRENDIETQYF.